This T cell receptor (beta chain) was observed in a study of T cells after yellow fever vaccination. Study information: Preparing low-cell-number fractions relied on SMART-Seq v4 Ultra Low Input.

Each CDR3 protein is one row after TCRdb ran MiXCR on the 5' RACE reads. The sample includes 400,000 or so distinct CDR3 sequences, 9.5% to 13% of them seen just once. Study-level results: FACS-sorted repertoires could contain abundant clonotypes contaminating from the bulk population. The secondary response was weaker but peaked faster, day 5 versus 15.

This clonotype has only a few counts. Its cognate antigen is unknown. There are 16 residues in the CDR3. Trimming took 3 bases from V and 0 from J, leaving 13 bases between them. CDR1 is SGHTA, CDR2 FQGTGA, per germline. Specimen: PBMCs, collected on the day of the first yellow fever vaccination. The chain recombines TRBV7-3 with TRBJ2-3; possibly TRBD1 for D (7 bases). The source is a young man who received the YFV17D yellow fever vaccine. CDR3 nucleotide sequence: TGTGCCAGCAGCTTGGGCGGGACAGTCAGCACAGATACGCAGTATTTT. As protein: CASSLGGTVSTDTQYF.